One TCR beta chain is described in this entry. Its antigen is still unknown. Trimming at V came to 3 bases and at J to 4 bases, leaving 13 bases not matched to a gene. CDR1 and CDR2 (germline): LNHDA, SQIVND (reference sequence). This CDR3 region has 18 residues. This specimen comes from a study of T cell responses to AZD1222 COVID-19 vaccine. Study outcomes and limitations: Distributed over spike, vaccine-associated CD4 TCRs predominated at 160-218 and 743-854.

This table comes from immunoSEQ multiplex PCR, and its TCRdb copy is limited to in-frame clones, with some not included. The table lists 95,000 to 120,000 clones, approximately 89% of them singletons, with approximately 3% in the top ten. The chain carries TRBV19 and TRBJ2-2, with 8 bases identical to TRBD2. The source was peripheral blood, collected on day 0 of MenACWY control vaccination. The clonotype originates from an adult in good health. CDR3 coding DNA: TGTGCCAGTAGTATTGGGTTGGGAGCGGGGGCCCCCACCGGGGAGCTGTTTTTT. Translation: CASSIGLGAGAPTGELFF.